This T cell receptor beta chain was sequenced for a study of blood T cell repertoires in COVID-19 (dated by TCRdb to the early 2020s). At the level of the whole study: Samples from collaborators originated in the United States, Italy and Spain and spanned both the acute and convalescent phases of COVID-19. Subjects who had been exposed to COVID-19, were actively infected with it, or had recovered from it provided the deeply sampled blood TCRbeta repertoires that made up the dataset. The repertoires were made available in a free public database intended to serve as a resource for research on the immune response to SARS-CoV-2. HLA class I and class II types, where available, came from metadata supplied by the sample provider rather than from assay-based typing. Sample metadata almost always included a de-identified subject ID, COVID-19 status, age in years and sex. The material from the prospective study consisted of cDNA or gDNA derived from T cells, B-cell-depleted T cells, or PBMCs. The samples were drawn from the first 160 participants of the ongoing ImmuneRACE study and from 1,200 or so subjects provided by 6 global collaborators. What the authors observed across the whole study: How much clinical and demographic metadata was included differed by source and by participant, and the metadata was provided uncurated.

Concerning this clone itself: Its specific antigen is unknown. Base qualities are not recorded, but no much larger clone differs from it by a single base.

TCRbeta CDR3 regions were amplified from genomic DNA by means of the immunoSEQ Assay, a bias-controlled multiplex PCR. In the original analysis: Nucleated cell counts per sample were estimated from amplification of reference gene primers within the assay. Sequence reads were collapsed and filtered to measure the absolute abundance of every unique TCRbeta CDR3 rearrangement. For each sample, productive Simpson clonality was calculated as the square root of Simpson's diversity index across productive rearrangements. TCRdb stores this immuneACCESS table with in-frame sequences only. Part of the clones is absent; in the studies checked, under half of the shortfall reflects unresolved V genes, and no reason is known for the rest. V, J and clone size were drawn from that table, and D and trimming were deduced from the DNA. The sample table contains 200,000 to 250,000 clones; only one count was recorded for roughly 76% of them. Jointly, the top ten make up roughly 8% of the sample.

One collaborating source in Seattle enrolled patients while the patients were actively infected and followed the patients over time throughout the course of disease. The collaborating institutions used their own protocols to collect whole blood in K2EDTA tubes. For TCRbeta analysis, collaborators shipped samples in one of three forms: frozen whole blood, isolated PBMCs, or DNA extracted from either of those sample types. Input material: peripheral blood. The clonotype originates from a woman aged 80 or over with COVID-19, enrolled during active disease.

The nucleotide sequence is given as TGTGCCAGCAGTTCTGACAGGGGTGGCTACACCTTC. This translates into CASSSDRGGYTF. This chain joins TRBV28 to TRBJ1-2, with 8 bases matching TRBD1. V is trimmed back by 4 bases and J by 7 bases, and the junction contains 2 bases that no gene match accounts for. Via the germline V gene, CDR1 is MDHEN and CDR2 SYDVKM. The CDR3 numbers 12 residues from cysteine through phenylalanine. Here the CDR3 DNA is all that survives: 36 bases in frame from base 1.